Below, one T cell receptor (beta chain) is given with its context. In the source study's methods: Estimation of nucleated cell counts was performed using reference gene primer amplification. Data came from immunoSEQ multiplex PCR; TCRdb stores just in-frame clones and leaves some out. V and J calls plus clone size are reproduced from that table; the DNA served to infer D and trimming. The sample has roughly 260,000 clones, about four fifths seen once. These data are taken from a study of blood T cell repertoires in COVID-19. Background on the study: Donors in the United States, Italy and Spain gave samples during acute or convalescent COVID-19.

The clonotype originates from a woman younger than 35 with acute or convalescent COVID-19. The sequenced sample was peripheral blood.

CDR3 amino acids: CASSQDRTSGNEQFF. The DNA for the CDR3 is TGCGCCAGCAGCCAAGATCGGACTAGCGGGAATGAGCAGTTCTTC. J is TRBJ2-1 and V is TRBV4-3; 11 bases fit TRBD2. The CDR3 covers 15 residues. CDR1 and CDR2 (germline): LGHNA, YSLEER. Germline trimming cut 0 bases from V and 7 bases from J; bases unmatched to any gene: 2.